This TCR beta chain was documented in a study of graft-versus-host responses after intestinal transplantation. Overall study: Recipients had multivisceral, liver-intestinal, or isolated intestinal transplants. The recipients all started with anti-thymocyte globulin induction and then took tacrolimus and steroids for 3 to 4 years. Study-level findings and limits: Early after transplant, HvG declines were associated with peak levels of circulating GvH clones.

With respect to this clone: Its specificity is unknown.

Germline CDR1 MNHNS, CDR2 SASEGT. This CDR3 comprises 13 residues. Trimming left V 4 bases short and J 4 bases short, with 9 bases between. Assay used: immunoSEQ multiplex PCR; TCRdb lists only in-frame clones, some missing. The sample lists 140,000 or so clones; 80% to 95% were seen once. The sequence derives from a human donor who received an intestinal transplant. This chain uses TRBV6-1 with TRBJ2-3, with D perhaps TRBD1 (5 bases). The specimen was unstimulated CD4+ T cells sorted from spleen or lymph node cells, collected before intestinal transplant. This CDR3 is CASSVQGSDTQYF. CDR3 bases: TGTGCCAGCAGTGTGCAGGGATCAGATACGCAGTATTTT.